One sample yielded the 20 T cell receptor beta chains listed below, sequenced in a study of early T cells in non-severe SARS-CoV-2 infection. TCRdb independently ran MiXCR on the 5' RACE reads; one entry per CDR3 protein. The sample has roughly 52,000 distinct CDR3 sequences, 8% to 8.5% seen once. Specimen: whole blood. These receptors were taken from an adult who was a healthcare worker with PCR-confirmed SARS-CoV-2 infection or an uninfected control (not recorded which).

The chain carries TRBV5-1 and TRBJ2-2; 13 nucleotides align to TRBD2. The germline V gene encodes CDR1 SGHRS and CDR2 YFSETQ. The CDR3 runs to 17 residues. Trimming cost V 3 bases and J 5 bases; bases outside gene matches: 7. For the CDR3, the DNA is TGCGCCAGCAGCTGGACTAGCGGGAGTCCGAGTACCGGGGAGCTGTTTTTT. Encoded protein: CASSWTSGSPSTGELFF.

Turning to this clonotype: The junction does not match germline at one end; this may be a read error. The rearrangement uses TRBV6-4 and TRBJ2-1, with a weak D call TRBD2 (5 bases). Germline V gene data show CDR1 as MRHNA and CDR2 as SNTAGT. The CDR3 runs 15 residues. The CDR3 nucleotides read TGTGGCAGCTCCGAGCGGCCCGAGGGCTACAATGAGCAGTTCTTC. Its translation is CGSSERPEGYNEQFF.

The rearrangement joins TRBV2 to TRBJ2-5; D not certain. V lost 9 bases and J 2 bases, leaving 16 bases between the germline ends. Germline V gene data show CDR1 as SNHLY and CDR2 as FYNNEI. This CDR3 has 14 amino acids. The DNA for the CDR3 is TGTGCCAGGGGCGGCAAGTCTTGGCAAGAGACCCAGTACTTC. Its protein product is CARGGKSWQETQYF.

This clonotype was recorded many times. CDR3 in DNA: TGCGCCAGCAGCACAGACGGAAATTCACCCCTCCACTTT. This sequence encodes CASSTDGNSPLHF. The rearrangement uses TRBV5-1 and TRBJ1-6; D unclear. The germline V gene has CDR1 SGHRS and CDR2 YFSETQ. The CDR3 is 13 residues long. The germline V and J ends were trimmed by 4 bases and 7 bases, with 9 bases remaining between them.

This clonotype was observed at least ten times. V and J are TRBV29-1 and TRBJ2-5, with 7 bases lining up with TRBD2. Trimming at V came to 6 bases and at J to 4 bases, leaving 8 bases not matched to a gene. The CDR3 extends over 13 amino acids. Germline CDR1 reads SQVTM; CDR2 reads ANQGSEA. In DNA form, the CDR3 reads TGCAGCGTGCAGACTAGCCCGAGAGAGACCCAGTACTTC. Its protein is CSVQTSPRETQYF. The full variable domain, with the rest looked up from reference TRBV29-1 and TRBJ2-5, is SAVISQKPSRDICQRGTSLTIQCQVDSQVTMMFWYRQQPGQSLTLIATANQGSEATYESGFVIDKFPISRPNLTFSTLTVSNMSPEDSSIYLCSVQTSPRETQYFGPGTRLLVL.

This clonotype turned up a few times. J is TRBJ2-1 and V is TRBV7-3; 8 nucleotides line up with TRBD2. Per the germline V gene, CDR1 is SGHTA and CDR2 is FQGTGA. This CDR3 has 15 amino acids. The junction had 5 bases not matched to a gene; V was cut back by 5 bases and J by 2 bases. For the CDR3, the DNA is TGTGCCAGCAGCCTCGACGGGAGGGCCTACAATGAGCAGTTCTTC. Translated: CASSLDGRAYNEQFF.

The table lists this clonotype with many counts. CDR3 protein: CASSLDRRAQDHEQYF. The CDR3 DNA is TGTGCCAGCAGCTTAGACCGTCGGGCACAGGACCACGAGCAGTACTTC. This sequence joins TRBV11-2 and TRBJ2-7, with a tentative D call TRBD1 (5 bases). CDR3 length equals 16 residues. V lost 0 bases, J lost 5 bases, and 17 bases lay in between. CDR1 and CDR2 (germline): SGHAT, FQNNGV.

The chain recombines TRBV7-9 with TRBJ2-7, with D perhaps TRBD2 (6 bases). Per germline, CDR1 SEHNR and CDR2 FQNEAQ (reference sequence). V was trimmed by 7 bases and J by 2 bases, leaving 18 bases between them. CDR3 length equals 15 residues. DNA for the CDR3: TGTGCCAGCACCCCTGGGGGTAGCGGCGCCTACGAGCAGTACTTC. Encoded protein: CASTPGGSGAYEQYF.

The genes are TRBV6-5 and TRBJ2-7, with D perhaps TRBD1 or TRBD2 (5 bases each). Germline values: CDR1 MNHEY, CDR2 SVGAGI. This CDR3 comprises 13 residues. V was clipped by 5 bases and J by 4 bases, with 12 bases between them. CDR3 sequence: CASSLGVSYEQYF. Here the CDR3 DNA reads TGTGCCAGCAGTCTGGGGGTTTCGTACGAGCAGTACTTC.

The DNA for the CDR3 is TGCGCCAGCAGCCAATACGTCCCGGGATCCTACAATGAGCAGTTCTTC. Translation: CASSQYVPGSYNEQFF. The chain combines TRBV4-3 with TRBJ2-1; weak D call: TRBD2 (5 bases). The CDR3 has 16 amino acids. V lost 2 bases and J 1 base, leaving 12 bases between the germline ends. CDR1 is LGHNA, CDR2 YSLEER, per germline.

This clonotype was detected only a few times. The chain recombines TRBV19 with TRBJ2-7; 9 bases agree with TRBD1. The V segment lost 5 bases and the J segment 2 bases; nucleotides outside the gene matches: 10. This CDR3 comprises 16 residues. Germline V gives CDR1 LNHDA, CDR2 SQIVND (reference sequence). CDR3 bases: TGTGCCAGTAGTCCCGTGGACAGGGGCAGACCCTACGAGCAGTACTTC. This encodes CASSPVDRGRPYEQYF.

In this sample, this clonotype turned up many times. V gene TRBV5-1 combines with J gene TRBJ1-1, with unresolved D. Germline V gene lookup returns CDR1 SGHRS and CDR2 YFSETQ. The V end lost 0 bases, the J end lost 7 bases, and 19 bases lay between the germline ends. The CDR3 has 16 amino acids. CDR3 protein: CASSLGVDGGWSEAFF. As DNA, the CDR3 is TGCGCCAGCAGCTTGGGTGTGGACGGTGGTTGGAGTGAAGCTTTCTTT. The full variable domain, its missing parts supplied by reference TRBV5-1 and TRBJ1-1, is KAGVTQTPRYLIKTRGQQVTLSCSPISGHRSVSWYQQTPGQGLQFLFEYFSETQRNKGNFPGRFSGRQFSNSRSEMNVSTLELGDSALYLCASSLGVDGGWSEAFFGQGTRLTVV.

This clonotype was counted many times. CDR3 sequence (DNA): TGTGCCAGCAGTTTATGGGTGCGAGCGGGAGGGAGCAATGAGCAGTTCTTC. This translates into CASSLWVRAGGSNEQFF. The genes are TRBV27 and TRBJ2-1; 10 bases map to TRBD2. The V gene's germline CDR1 is MNHEY and CDR2 SMNVEV (reference sequence). The J segment lost 6 bases and the V segment lost 1 base, leaving 9 bases of the junction unmatched. The CDR3 covers 17 residues.

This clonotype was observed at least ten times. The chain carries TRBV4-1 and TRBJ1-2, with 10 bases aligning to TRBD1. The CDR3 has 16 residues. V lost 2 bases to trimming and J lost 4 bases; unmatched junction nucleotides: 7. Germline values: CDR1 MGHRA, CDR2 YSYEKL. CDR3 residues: CASSQPTGTGVYGYTF. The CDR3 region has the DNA TGCGCCAGCAGCCAACCCACCGGGACAGGGGTCTATGGCTACACCTTC.

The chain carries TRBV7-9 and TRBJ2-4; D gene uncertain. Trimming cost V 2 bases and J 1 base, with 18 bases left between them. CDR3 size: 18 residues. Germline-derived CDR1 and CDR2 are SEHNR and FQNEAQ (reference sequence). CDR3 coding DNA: TGTGCCAGCAGCTTAAGCCTTGAGGACCTCGGTGCCAAAAACATTCAGTACTTC. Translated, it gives CASSLSLEDLGAKNIQYF. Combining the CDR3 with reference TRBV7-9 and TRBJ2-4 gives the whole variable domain DTGVSQNPRHKITKRGQNVTFRCDPISEHNRLYWYRQTLGQGPEFLTYFQNEAQLEKSRLLSDRFSAERPKGSFSTLEIQRTEQGDSAMYLCASSLSLEDLGAKNIQYFGAGTRLSVL.

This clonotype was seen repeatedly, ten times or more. CDR3 residues: CAVSAGDTYNSPLHF. Here the CDR3 DNA reads TGTGCAGTGTCGGCAGGTGATACCTATAATTCACCCCTCCACTTT. The rearrangement joins TRBV7-6 to TRBJ1-6; D remains unclear. The CDR3 is 15 residues long. CDR1 is SGHVS, CDR2 FNYEAQ, per germline.

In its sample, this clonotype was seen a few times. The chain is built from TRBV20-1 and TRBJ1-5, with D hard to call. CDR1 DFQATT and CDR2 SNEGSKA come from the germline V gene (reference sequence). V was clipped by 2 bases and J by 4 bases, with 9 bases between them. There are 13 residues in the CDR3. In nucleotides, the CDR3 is TGCAGTGCTAGAAGGGCAGGAAATCAGCCCCAGCATTTT. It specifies CSARRAGNQPQHF.

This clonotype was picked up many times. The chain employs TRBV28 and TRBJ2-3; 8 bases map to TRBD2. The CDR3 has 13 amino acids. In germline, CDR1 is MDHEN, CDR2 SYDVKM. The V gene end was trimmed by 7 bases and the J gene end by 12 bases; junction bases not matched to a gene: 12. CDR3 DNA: TGTGCCAGCACCACCGGGACTAGAGATTCTCAGTATTTT. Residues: CASTTGTRDSQYF.

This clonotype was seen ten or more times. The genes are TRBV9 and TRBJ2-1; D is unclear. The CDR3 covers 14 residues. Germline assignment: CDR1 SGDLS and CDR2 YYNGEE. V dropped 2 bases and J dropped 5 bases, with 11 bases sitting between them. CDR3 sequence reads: CASSVASANNEQFF. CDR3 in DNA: TGTGCCAGCAGCGTGGCGTCAGCTAACAATGAGCAGTTCTTC.

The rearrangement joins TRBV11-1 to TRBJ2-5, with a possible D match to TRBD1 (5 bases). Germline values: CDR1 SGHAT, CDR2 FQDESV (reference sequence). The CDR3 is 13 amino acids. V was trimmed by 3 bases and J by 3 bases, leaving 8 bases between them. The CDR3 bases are TGTGCCAGCAGCTTCGCGACAGAAGAGACCCAGTACTTC. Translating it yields CASSFATEETQYF.